The 20 T cell receptor beta chains presented below share a single source sample, sequenced in a study of cytomegalovirus exposure and HLA in healthy donors. The PCR made use of 60 Vbeta and 13 Jbeta primers. Using immunoSEQ multiplex PCR, the repertoire was profiled, and TCRdb retains in-frame clones only, with some absent. The data hold around 130,000 clones, with 74% observed a single time. Sequencing was carried out using PBMCs. The receptors come from a woman between 45 and 60 years old in good health and CMV-seropositive.

The chain recombines TRBV6-9 with TRBJ2-7; the match to TRBD2 covers 8 bases. The CDR3 spans 16 residues. The V gene end was trimmed by 7 bases and the J gene end by 9 bases; junction bases not matched to a gene: 20. Germline assignment: CDR1 MNHGY and CDR2 SVAAGI. The CDR3 region is CASTRQSYERGKGQYF. CDR3 coding DNA: TGTGCCAGCACCCGCCAGAGCTACGAGCGGGGGAAGGGGCAGTACTTC.

The chain combines TRBV6-5 with TRBJ2-7; 7 bases match TRBD1. CDR3 length: 13 amino acids. Germline CDR1 and CDR2: MNHEY and SVGAGI. CDR3 nucleotides: TGTGCGATCTCCCGACAGGGAACCCACGAGCAGTACTTC. Amino acids: CAISRQGTHEQYF.

This rearrangement joins TRBV7-8 to TRBJ2-3; D is perhaps TRBD1 (5 bases). CDR3 length equals 15 residues. Per the germline V gene, CDR1 is SGHVS and CDR2 is FQNEAQ. V was trimmed by 2 bases and J by 4 bases, leaving 13 bases between them. The DNA for the CDR3 is TGTGCCAGCAGCTTAAGGGGCTCAGACGCAGATACGCAGTATTTT. Residues: CASSLRGSDADTQYF. The whole variable domain, filled in from reference TRBV7-8 and TRBJ2-3, reads GAGVSQSPRYKVAKRGQDVALRCDPISGHVSLFWYQQALGQGPEFLTYFQNEAQLDKSGLPSDRFFAERPEGSVSTLKIQRTQQEDSAVYLCASSLRGSDADTQYFGPGTRLTVL.

The chain has TRBV5-4 and TRBJ2-2, with D unclear. The CDR3 contains 14 residues. The V and J ends lost 0 bases and 6 bases respectively, with 9 bases between them. CDR1 SGHNT and CDR2 YYREEE come from the germline V gene (reference sequence). In nucleotides, the CDR3 is TGTGCCAGCAGCTTGGAGACCGGGTCCGGGGAGCTGTTTTTT. Translated: CASSLETGSGELFF. The entire variable domain, with the rest obtained from reference TRBV5-4 and TRBJ2-2, is as follows: ETGVTQSPTHLIKTRGQQVTLRCSSQSGHNTVSWYQQALGQGPQFIFQYYREEENGRGNFPPRFSGLQFPNYSSELNVNALELDDSALYLCASSLETGSGELFFGEGSRLTVL.

The chain joins TRBV9 to TRBJ1-1; D is unclear. The CDR3 length is 13 residues. In germline, CDR1 is SGDLS, CDR2 YYNGEE. The V and J ends lost 3 bases and 4 bases respectively, with 10 bases between them. DNA of the CDR3: TGTGCCAGCAGCGAGCGGGCGGGCACTGAAGCTTTCTTT. It translates to CASSERAGTEAFF. The full variable domain, in which reference TRBV9 and TRBJ1-1 provide the parts outside the CDR3, is DSGVTQTPKHLITATGQRVTLRCSPRSGDLSVYWYQQSLDQGLQFLIQYYNGEERAKGNILERFSAQQFPDLHSELNLSSLELGDSALYFCASSERAGTEAFFGQGTRLTVV.

The chain links TRBV4-3 to TRBJ1-6, with 8 bases aligning to TRBD1. The CDR3 has 14 amino acids. Trimming cost V 3 bases and J 8 bases; bases outside gene matches: 3. The germline gives CDR1 LGHNA, CDR2 YSLEER. The CDR3 here is CASSQQTGDSPLHF. The CDR3 coding sequence is TGCGCCAGCAGCCAGCAGACAGGGGATTCACCCCTCCACTTT.

This clone was counted between two and nine times. The CDR3 DNA reads TGTGCCAGTAGTATGGACGGGGATCAGCCCCAGCATTTT. This translates into CASSMDGDQPQHF. V usage is TRBV19 and J usage is TRBJ1-5; D is ambiguous. The ends were cut back, 3 bases at V and 5 bases at J, with 8 bases in the middle. The CDR3 totals 13 residues. Germline V CDR1 and CDR2: LNHDA, SQIVND (reference sequence).

The rearrangement joins TRBV11-2 to TRBJ2-1, with 7 bases fitting TRBD2. CDR1 SGHAT and CDR2 FQNNGV come from the germline V gene. The CDR3 contains 14 residues. V shed 1 base, J shed 6 bases, and the junction held 3 bases outside the gene matches. The CDR3 reads CASSLAPSGNEQFF. CDR3 DNA: TGTGCCAGCAGCTTAGCCCCTAGCGGCAATGAGCAGTTCTTC. Complete variable domain (other parts from reference TRBV11-2 and TRBJ2-1): EAGVAQSPRYKIIEKRQSVAFWCNPISGHATLYWYQQILGQGPKLLIQFQNNGVVDDSQLPKDRFSAERLKGVDSTLKIQPAKLEDSAVYLCASSLAPSGNEQFFGPGTRLTVL.

The genes are TRBV9 and TRBJ2-5, with D maybe TRBD2 (5 bases). The CDR3 has 16 residues. The ends were cut back, 0 bases at V and 2 bases at J, with 14 bases in the middle. The germline gives CDR1 SGDLS, CDR2 YYNGEE. CDR3 protein: CASSVAPGLGQETQYF. The CDR3, as DNA: TGTGCCAGCAGCGTAGCCCCCGGACTTGGTCAAGAGACCCAGTACTTC.

This clone came up many times. The chain combines TRBV7-8 with TRBJ1-3, with D unclear. The CDR3 runs 12 residues. Deletions cut 5 bases from V and 8 bases from J, with 10 bases between. Germline values: CDR1 SGHVS, CDR2 FQNEAQ. The CDR3 nucleotides read TGTGCCAGCAGCCTACCCCCGGACACCATATATTTT. This gives the protein CASSLPPDTIYF. The variable domain in full, with the rest retrieved from reference TRBV7-8 and TRBJ1-3, is GAGVSQSPRYKVAKRGQDVALRCDPISGHVSLFWYQQALGQGPEFLTYFQNEAQLDKSGLPSDRFFAERPEGSVSTLKIQRTQQEDSAVYLCASSLPPDTIYFGEGSWLTVV.

V and J are TRBV5-4 and TRBJ2-2, with 12 positions matching TRBD2. The CDR3 length is 16 residues. Unmatched junction bases numbered 7, after V lost 4 bases and J lost 6 bases. Germline-derived CDR1 and CDR2 are SGHNT and YYREEE (reference sequence). CDR3 bases: TGTGCCAGCAGCAAGCCTAGCGGGGGGGCCGCCGGGGAGCTGTTTTTT. It is translated as CASSKPSGGAAGELFF.

The chain uses TRBV14 and TRBJ1-5, with a weak D call TRBD1 (5 bases). The V gene lost 0 bases and the J gene lost 9 bases, with 33 bases spanning the gap. CDR1 and CDR2 from the germline V gene are SGHDN and FVKESK. The CDR3 is 21 amino acids. CDR3 in amino acids: CASSQDGGGLGGRPPHGPQHF. CDR3 sequence (DNA): TGTGCCAGCAGCCAAGATGGCGGGGGTTTAGGAGGGCGACCCCCGCATGGGCCCCAGCATTTT.

Here the CDR3 DNA reads TGTGCCAGCAACGTAGGGGGCTCCTACAATGAGCAGTTCTTC. Its protein is CASNVGGSYNEQFF. The chain has TRBV7-9 and TRBJ2-1, with a possible D match to TRBD1 (6 bases). CDR1 is SEHNR and CDR2 is FQNEAQ in the germline V gene (reference sequence). V lost 7 bases and J 0 bases, leaving 10 bases between the germline ends. This CDR3 spans 14 amino acids. The entire variable domain, with the rest obtained from reference TRBV7-9 and TRBJ2-1, is as follows: DTGVSQNPRHKITKRGQNVTFRCDPISEHNRLYWYRQTLGQGPEFLTYFQNEAQLEKSRLLSDRFSAERPKGSFSTLEIQRTEQGDSAMYLCASNVGGSYNEQFFGPGTRLTVL.

This clone has only one observation. The genes are TRBV18 and TRBJ2-5; the match to TRBD1 covers 7 bases. After removal of 1 base from V and 14 bases from J, the junction contained 10 bases not matched to a gene. Germline V gene data show CDR1 as KGHSH and CDR2 as LQKENI. The CDR3 runs 13 residues. CDR3 protein: CASSPLEQGQHYF. The CDR3 bases are TGTGCCAGCTCACCACTCGAGCAGGGACAGCATTACTTC.

There are many counts of this clone. The genes are TRBV29-1 and TRBJ1-5; 9 nucleotides align to TRBD1. CDR1 SQVTM and CDR2 ANQGSEA come from the germline V gene. The V gene end was trimmed by 4 bases and the J gene end by 0 bases; junction bases not matched to a gene: 1. This CDR3 spans 14 amino acids. CDR3 sequence reads: CSVGDRDSNQPQHF. The CDR3 DNA sequence: TGCAGCGTTGGGGACAGGGATAGCAATCAGCCCCAGCATTTT.

The chain joins TRBV5-6 to TRBJ1-3; the D gene is possibly TRBD1 (5 bases). Trimming pared 0 bases from V and 0 bases from J, leaving 13 bases between. CDR1 is SGHDT and CDR2 is YYEEEE in the germline V gene. This CDR3 region has 17 residues. The CDR3 DNA reads TGTGCCAGCAGCTTGGTGTCGGGCAGGGTCTCTGGAAACACCATATATTTT. The encoded protein is CASSLVSGRVSGNTIYF.

The chain links TRBV5-1 to TRBJ2-6; 12 nucleotides match TRBD1. The CDR3 is made up of 17 amino acids. The germline V gene encodes CDR1 SGHRS and CDR2 YFSETQ. Losses at the gene ends were 7 bases for V and 2 bases for J; bases not matched to a gene: 7. CDR3 DNA sequence: TGCGCCAGCCACGAAGGGACAGGGGGCGCTGGGGCCAACGTCCTGACTTTC. This encodes CASHEGTGGAGANVLTF.

The chain combines TRBV5-1 with TRBJ2-1; D is unclear. CDR3 length equals 14 residues. The germline V and J ends were trimmed by 2 bases and 1 base, with 7 bases remaining between them. Germline CDR1 and CDR2: SGHRS and YFSETQ. As DNA, the CDR3 is TGCGCCAGCAGCTTAGCGCTTTCCTACAATGAGCAGTTCTTC. Its protein product is CASSLALSYNEQFF.

J is TRBJ2-3 and V is TRBV11-2; 7 bases are shared with TRBD2. V shed 5 bases, J shed 2 bases, and the junction held 7 bases outside the gene matches. This CDR3 has 15 residues. Germline lookup yields CDR1 SGHAT and CDR2 FQNNGV. CDR3 in DNA: TGTGCCAGCAGCCTAGGACTAGTGGTCACAGATACGCAGTATTTT. It specifies CASSLGLVVTDTQYF.

This chain joins TRBV7-9 and TRBJ1-5, with TRBD1 as a possible D gene (5 bases). Trimming shortened V by 5 bases and J by 2 bases, and 13 bases separated the two germline ends. CDR3 length: 15 amino acids. Germline CDR1 and CDR2: SEHNR and FQNEAQ (reference sequence). The CDR3 loop reads CASSQGGVGNQPQHF. Here the CDR3 DNA reads TGTGCCAGCAGCCAGGGCGGTGTTGGCAATCAGCCCCAGCATTTT.